The next 26 T cell receptor beta chains were all read from a single sample in a study of OX40 agonist ivuxolimab in advanced cancers. Library prep was done by the immunoSEQ multiplex PCR assay. TCRdb's version of the immuneACCESS table is confined to in-frame rearrangements and falls short of the full clone set. An unresolved V gene accounts for under half of the shortfall where checked; the remainder is of unknown origin. The sample table holds tens of thousands of clones, of which about 81% were seen once. The ten largest clones represent 4.5% to 6% of the sample. The sample was CD4+ or CD8+ T cells sorted from blood, taken in a trial of the OX40 agonist ivuxolimab. These receptor sequences come from an adult with an advanced solid tumor such as melanoma, head and neck, liver or kidney cancer.

V and J are TRBV7-3 and TRBJ2-1, with 7 bases fitting TRBD2. Trimming at V came to 2 bases and at J to 13 bases, leaving 11 bases not matched to a gene. CDR1 is SGHTA, CDR2 FQGTGA, per germline. This CDR3 region has 14 residues. The CDR3 coding sequence is TGTGCCAGCAGCTTATTGGACCCCGGGACTACCCAGTTCTTC. Protein product: CASSLLDPGTTQFF.

The V gene is TRBV7-3, the J gene TRBJ2-3; weak D call: TRBD2 (5 bases). This CDR3 spans 19 amino acids. Germline V gives CDR1 SGHTA, CDR2 FQGTGA. V lost 5 bases, J lost 0 bases, and 24 bases lay in between. CDR3 protein: CASSPDPRAGVGSTDTQYF. For the CDR3, the DNA is TGTGCCAGCAGCCCCGACCCTCGAGCCGGGGTTGGAAGCACAGATACGCAGTATTTT.

The table lists this clone with a count of one. The genes are TRBV11-2 and TRBJ2-7; no firm D call. The germline V and J ends were trimmed by 1 base and 3 bases, with 13 bases remaining between them. The CDR3 contains 15 residues. Per the germline V gene, CDR1 is SGHAT and CDR2 is FQNNGV. In nucleotides, the CDR3 is TGTGCCAGCAGCTTAGCGTCTGGGATGGGCTACGAGCAGTACTTC. This sequence encodes CASSLASGMGYEQYF.

CDR3 DNA: TGTGCCATCAGTGAGTCGAAAGCTAGCGGGGACTCCAATGAGCAGTTCTTC. Its protein is CAISESKASGDSNEQFF. The chain carries TRBV10-3 and TRBJ2-1, with 9 bases lining up with TRBD2. The CDR3 contains 17 residues. Germline lookup yields CDR1 ENHRY and CDR2 SYGVKD. The junction had 9 bases not matched to a gene; V was cut back by 0 bases and J by 6 bases.

The chain combines TRBV7-9 with TRBJ1-5; 10 bases agree with TRBD1. The CDR3 consists of 15 residues. The germline V gene encodes CDR1 SEHNR and CDR2 FQNEAQ (reference sequence). The trim removed 5 bases at V and 6 bases at J, leaving 7 bases unmatched. CDR3 coding DNA: TGTGCCAGCAGCCCCGACAGGGGGCTTGGTCAGCCCCAGCATTTT. It translates to CASSPDRGLGQPQHF.

The chain has TRBV15 and TRBJ1-2; D is unclear. Trimming took off 0 bases at V and 7 bases at J, with 12 bases between the two ends. This CDR3 region has 14 residues. CDR1 and CDR2 (germline): LNHNV, YYDKDF (reference sequence). CDR3 sequence reads: CATSRDIGLGGYTF. The CDR3 DNA reads as TGTGCCACCAGCAGAGATATAGGGTTGGGTGGCTACACCTTC. Looking up the rest from reference TRBV15 and TRBJ1-2 gives the full variable domain: DAMVIQNPRYQVTQFGKPVTLSCSQTLNHNVMYWYQQKSSQAPKLLFHYYDKDFNNEADTPDNFQSRRPNTSFCFLDIRSPGLGDTAMYLCATSRDIGLGGYTFGSGTRLTVV.

The chain joins TRBV11-2 to TRBJ2-7; D perhaps matches TRBD2 (5 bases). Germline loops: CDR1 SGHAT, CDR2 FQNNGV. The CDR3 covers 13 residues. Trimming removed 2 bases from V and 7 bases from J, with 12 bases in between. In DNA, the CDR3 is TGTGCCAGCAGCTTACCTCCGAGAGGGGAGCAGTACTTC. Translated: CASSLPPRGEQYF.

The rearrangement links TRBV5-1 to TRBJ2-1; 16 bases map to TRBD2. The CDR3 length is 16 residues. J gave up 8 bases and V 3 bases, and 5 bases lay outside the gene matches. Germline V gene sequence: CDR1 SGHRS, CDR2 YFSETQ. The CDR3 spells CASSSMGLAGGYEQFF. CDR3 in DNA: TGCGCCAGCAGCTCGATGGGACTAGCGGGAGGGTATGAGCAGTTCTTC.

This clone has just a few counts. The genes are TRBV18 and TRBJ1-6; 11 nucleotides line up with TRBD1. Germline CDR1 reads KGHSH; CDR2 reads LQKENI. The length of the CDR3 is 18 residues. With V trimmed by 8 bases and J by 7 bases, 16 bases remained unmatched. The CDR3 region has the DNA TGTGCCAGCACCCCGAGTTGGACAGGGGGCTTGGGGAATTCACCCCTCCACTTT. It specifies CASTPSWTGGLGNSPLHF.

This chain uses TRBV19 with TRBJ1-2; TRBD1 might be the D (6 bases). Trimming pared 4 bases from V and 3 bases from J, leaving 12 bases between. Germline values: CDR1 LNHDA, CDR2 SQIVND (reference sequence). The CDR3 sequence is 14 residues long. The CDR3 reads CASSTQGQYYGYTF. The CDR3 region has the DNA TGTGCCAGTAGTACTCAGGGGCAATACTATGGCTACACCTTC.

The gene calls are TRBV18 and TRBJ2-3, with unresolved D. V lost 0 bases and J 3 bases, leaving 4 bases between the germline ends. The CDR3 length is 13 residues. Germline lookup yields CDR1 KGHSH and CDR2 LQKENI. DNA of the CDR3: TGTGCCAGCTCACCACCGGGGACAGATACGCAGTATTTT. Translated, it gives CASSPPGTDTQYF.

The CDR3 spells CASSPGTAFYGYTF. CDR3 coding DNA: TGCGCCAGCAGCCCAGGGACAGCTTTCTATGGCTACACCTTC. The V call is TRBV4-1, the J call TRBJ1-2, with 7 bases aligning to TRBD1. The V and J ends lost 4 bases and 4 bases, in that order; junction bases with no gene match: 6. The CDR3 is 14 amino acids. Germline values: CDR1 MGHRA, CDR2 YSYEKL.

The V call is TRBV25-1, the J call TRBJ2-7; possible D gene TRBD2, 6 bases. With 5 bases removed from V and 7 bases from J, the gap between germline ends came to 21 bases. This CDR3 is 15 amino acids long. Germline lookup yields CDR1 MGHDK and CDR2 SYGVNS. The DNA of the CDR3 is TGTGCCAGCAGTCGGGGGTTGCCCAGGGAGGATGAGCAGTACTTC. Its translation: CASSRGLPREDEQYF.

The chain joins TRBV6-6 to TRBJ2-7; 7 bases line up with TRBD1. CDR3 length: 14 residues. Looked up from germline, CDR1 is MNHNY and CDR2 is SVGAGI (reference sequence). The ends lost 2 bases at V and 0 bases at J; junction bases unmatched: 1. CDR3 sequence reads: CASSYRDSSYEQYF. DNA of the CDR3: TGTGCCAGCAGTTACCGGGACAGCTCCTACGAGCAGTACTTC.

The rearrangement links TRBV5-1 to TRBJ1-2, with D unresolved. The CDR3 is made up of 15 amino acids. CDR1 SGHRS and CDR2 YFSETQ come from the germline V gene. V gave up 9 bases and J gave up 2 bases, with 20 bases separating them. The chain's CDR3 is CATQRSPTDNYGYTF. The DNA for the CDR3 is TGCGCCACCCAAAGAAGCCCGACTGACAACTATGGCTACACCTTC.

This chain joins TRBV7-9 and TRBJ2-7, with D maybe TRBD1 (6 bases). This CDR3 is 15 amino acids long. Germline values: CDR1 SEHNR, CDR2 FQNEAQ (reference sequence). Trimming shortened V by 5 bases and J by 1 base, and 15 bases separated the two germline ends. Here the CDR3 reads CASSPHQGPSYEQYF. CDR3 DNA sequence: TGTGCCAGCAGCCCTCACCAGGGGCCATCCTACGAGCAGTACTTC.

This chain connects TRBV21-1 to TRBJ1-5. TRBV21-1 is given as a pseudogene. This CDR3 has 19 amino acids. CDR3 sequence (DNA): TGTGCCAGCAGCAAACTATATGATGGGTTAGGGTTTGGCAATCAGCCCCAGCATTTT. Its protein is CASSKLYDGLGFGNQPQHF.

The rearrangement links TRBV18 to TRBJ2-7, with a possible D match to TRBD2 (6 bases). This CDR3 is 16 amino acids long. Germline CDR1 is KGHSH and CDR2 is LQKENI. The V gene lost 2 bases and the J gene lost 2 bases, with 16 bases spanning the gap. The CDR3 bases are TGTGCCAGCTCACCAGTTATTGGCGGGGCCGCCTACGAGCAGTACTTC. This sequence encodes CASSPVIGGAAYEQYF.

The genes are TRBV10-1 and TRBJ1-2, with 7 bases matching TRBD1. CDR1 and CDR2 (germline): WNHNN, SYGVQD (reference sequence). The CDR3 covers 14 residues. Unmatched junction bases numbered 9, after V lost 3 bases and J lost 8 bases. CDR3 DNA sequence: TGCGCCAGCAGTGATGCGGGACAGCCGACGGGCTACACCTTC. It codes for CASSDAGQPTGYTF.

The chain has TRBV4-3 and TRBJ2-1; TRBD2 aligns across 13 bases. This CDR3 comprises 17 residues. The V and J ends lost 3 bases and 1 base, in that order; junction bases with no gene match: 3. The germline gives CDR1 LGHNA, CDR2 YSLEER. The CDR3: CASSHGLAGESYNEQFF. The CDR3 DNA reads TGCGCCAGCAGCCACGGACTAGCGGGAGAATCCTACAATGAGCAGTTCTTC.

This chain links TRBV2 with TRBJ2-7; the D gene is possibly TRBD2 (6 bases). CDR3 length: 11 amino acids. Germline lookup yields CDR1 SNHLY and CDR2 FYNNEI. Trimming stripped 11 bases from V and 6 bases from J, with 14 bases between. This CDR3 is CAGRGSAEQYF. The CDR3 bases are TGTGCCGGCCGGGGGAGTGCCGAGCAGTACTTC.

The CDR3 nucleotides are TGTGCCAGCAGATATTTTGTGATAGATACGCAGTATTTT. It is translated as CASRYFVIDTQYF. This sequence joins TRBV2 and TRBJ2-3; no definite D call. CDR3 length equals 13 residues. Germline V lookup: CDR1 SNHLY, CDR2 FYNNEI. The V gene lost 6 bases and the J gene lost 5 bases, with 12 bases spanning the gap.

This clone has only a few counts. The chain joins TRBV10-1 to TRBJ2-1; 14 nucleotides line up with TRBD2. Germline loops: CDR1 WNHNN, CDR2 SYGVQD (reference sequence). The CDR3 runs 13 residues. J lost 10 bases, V lost 9 bases, and 5 bases had no gene match. CDR3 nucleotides: TGCGCCAGGCCGGGACTAGCGGGAGTAGAGCAGTTCTTC. Amino acid sequence: CARPGLAGVEQFF.

The chain carries TRBV6-5 and TRBJ1-1; 7 bases line up with TRBD1. V lost 6 bases and J lost 7; bases outside the gene matches: 5. Germline V CDR1 and CDR2: MNHEY, SVGAGI. The CDR3 sequence is 12 residues long. In DNA form, the CDR3 reads TGTGCCAGCAGCGGGACAGCCGTTGAAGCTTTCTTT. Amino acids: CASSGTAVEAFF.

This clone was seen just once. The chain links TRBV11-3 to TRBJ2-2, with a tentative D call TRBD2 (5 bases). Germline lookup yields CDR1 SGHNT and CDR2 YENEEA. The V end was cut by 2 bases, the J end by 1 base, with 8 bases between. This CDR3 contains 15 residues. In nucleotides, the CDR3 is TGTGCCAGCAGCTTACTCGCGGGGAACACCGGGGAGCTGTTTTTT. Amino acid sequence: CASSLLAGNTGELFF.

V usage is TRBV6-5 and J usage is TRBJ1-2, with TRBD1 matching 11 bases. Germline V lookup: CDR1 MNHEY, CDR2 SVGAGI. CDR3 size: 14 residues. The V and J ends lost 5 bases and 7 bases, in that order; junction bases with no gene match: 6. The CDR3 bases are TGTGCCAGCAGTCGGGGACAGGGGGTTGTTGGCTACACCTTC. This gives the protein CASSRGQGVVGYTF.